The rows below give T cell receptor beta chains drawn from one sample of a study of blood T cell repertoires in COVID-19. Sequencing was performed with immunoSEQ multiplex PCR; in TCRdb, only in-frame clones are kept and a portion is missing. The top ten clones hold 1.1% of a sample with some 150,000 clones, about 85% of them seen once. The material sequenced was peripheral blood. Receptors were obtained from a man aged 40-49 years with acute or convalescent COVID-19. CDR3s include the opening cysteine and the closing phenylalanine or tryptophan. Each record gives: V gene, clone size, J gene, D gene, CDR3 protein, CDR3 DNA. A D gene is named only where the DNA matches it firmly. The size field is filled for only some rows; it gives once, few, many or a size class.

TRBV7-3	NA	TRBJ2-1	TRBD1	CASSTGQNNEQFF	TGTGCCAGCAGCACGGGACAGAACAATGAGCAGTTCTTC
TRBV6-6	NA	TRBJ1-1	NA	CASFLSVVNTEAFF	TGTGCCAGCTTCCTTAGTGTGGTGAACACTGAAGCTTTCTTT
TRBV6-6	NA	TRBJ1-2	NA	CASSHRDNYRGAIGYTF	TGTGCCAGCAGTCACCGGGACAACTACCGTGGGGCGATTGGCTACACCTTC
TRBV9	NA	TRBJ2-7	NA	CASSVAGQNYEQYF	TGTGCCAGCAGCGTAGCTGGGCAGAACTACGAGCAGTACTTC
TRBV9	few	TRBJ1-2	NA	CASTQGGSGYTF	TGTGCCAGCACTCAGGGAGGAAGTGGCTACACCTTC
TRBV19	NA	TRBJ1-2	NA	CASSIDWGVSGYTF	TGTGCCAGTAGTATAGATTGGGGAGTCTCTGGCTACACCTTC
TRBV30	NA	TRBJ1-3	TRBD1	CAWKRTGDAPNTIYF	TGTGCCTGGAAAAGGACAGGCGACGCACCGAACACCATATATTTT
TRBV7-3	NA	TRBJ2-1	TRBD1	CASTPGGTGGRNEQFF	TGTGCCAGCACCCCTGGAGGGACAGGGGGGAGGAATGAGCAGTTCTTC
TRBV18	NA	TRBJ1-1	TRBD1	CASSGQGNTEAFF	TGTGCCAGCTCCGGACAGGGGAACACTGAAGCTTTCTTT
TRBV28	NA	TRBJ1-5	TRBD1	CASTLRDRPVGPQHF	TGTGCCAGCACCTTACGGGACAGGCCCGTGGGGCCCCAGCATTTT
TRBV6-5	NA	TRBJ1-4	TRBD1	CASHQGGTNEKLFF	TGTGCCAGCCATCAGGGGGGAACTAATGAAAAACTGTTTTTT
TRBV11-1	many	TRBJ2-7	NA	CASSLESSVKEQYF	TGTGCCAGCAGCCTTGAGAGTAGTGTCAAGGAGCAGTACTTC
TRBV5-5	NA	TRBJ1-3	NA	CASSPLGAGNTIYF	TGTGCCAGCAGCCCCCTCGGGGCTGGAAACACCATATATTTT
TRBV30	NA	TRBJ1-2	TRBD1	CAWSVGTGLNYGYTF	TGTGCCTGGAGTGTAGGGACAGGTCTTAACTATGGCTACACCTTC
TRBV5-4	NA	TRBJ2-5	NA	CASSLGSSQETQYF	TGTGCCAGCAGCTTGGGATCCAGCCAAGAGACCCAGTACTTC
TRBV14	NA	TRBJ1-2	NA	CASSHRTEGHGYTF	TGTGCCAGCAGCCACCGGACAGAGGGGCATGGCTACACCTTC
TRBV28	NA	TRBJ2-7	NA	CASRNPGPHYEQYF	TGTGCCAGCAGGAACCCCGGTCCCCACTACGAGCAGTACTTC
TRBV11-2	NA	TRBJ1-2	NA	CASSAIYQTASAEYGYTF	TGTGCCAGCAGCGCTATATATCAAACAGCCTCCGCCGAGTATGGCTACACCTTC
TRBV2	NA	TRBJ1-1	TRBD1	CASSMTGLETKAFF	TGTGCCAGCAGCATGACAGGGTTGGAAACGAAGGCTTTCTTT
TRBV28	NA	TRBJ2-2	TRBD1	CASSLSPGQGLTGELFF	TGTGCCAGCAGTTTATCTCCGGGACAGGGGTTAACCGGGGAGCTGTTTTTT
TRBV24-1	NA	TRBJ2-7	TRBD1	CATSDSYRGHEQYF	TGTGCCACCAGTGATTCGTACAGGGGTCACGAGCAGTACTTC
TRBV6-5	NA	TRBJ1-1	NA	CASWLGQNTEAFF	TGTGCCAGCTGGCTGGGACAGAACACTGAAGCTTTCTTT
TRBV5-1	NA	TRBJ1-1	NA	CASSSNGFSTEAFF	TGCGCCAGCAGCTCGAACGGGTTTAGCACTGAAGCTTTCTTT
TRBV7-9	NA	TRBJ1-4	NA	CASSAGGAVKLFF	TGTGCCAGCAGCGCCGGGGGGGCCGTAAAACTGTTTTTT
TRBV7-2	NA	TRBJ1-4	NA	CASSLMFGEKLFF	TGTGCCAGCAGCTTGATGTTCGGTGAAAAACTGTTTTTT
TRBV7-2	once	TRBJ1-1	NA	CASSLVAREGEAFF	TGTGCCAGCAGCTTAGTCGCCAGGGAGGGTGAAGCTTTCTTT
TRBV7-8	NA	TRBJ2-3	TRBD2	CASSLAHRLAGTDTQYF	TGTGCCAGCAGCTTAGCGCATCGACTAGCGGGGACGGATACGCAGTATTTT
TRBV28	few	TRBJ1-4	TRBD1	CASSLASSGGAEKLFF	TGTGCCAGCAGTTTAGCTTCATCAGGGGGCGCTGAAAAACTGTTTTTT
TRBV3-1/TRBV3-2	NA	TRBJ1-3	TRBD1	CASSQDSGGTGNTIYF	TGTGCCAGCAGCCAAGACTCAGGGGGCACTGGAAACACCATATATTTT
TRBV28	NA	TRBJ2-3	NA	CASSPTSTNSDTQYF	TGTGCCAGCAGCCCCACCTCCACCAACAGCGATACGCAGTATTTT
TRBV12-3/TRBV12-4	few	TRBJ2-7	NA	CASSRGEREQYF	TGTGCCAGCAGCAGGGGCGAGCGGGAGCAGTACTTC